This entry features one TCR beta chain sequence. What it recognizes is unknown. This CDR3 contains 14 residues. Germline CDR1 and CDR2: MNHEY and SMNVEV (reference sequence). V was pared by 5 bases and J by 7 bases, with 17 bases between. This sample was taken from a study of T cell responses to AZD1222 COVID-19 vaccine. Study-level points and caveats: Nearly half of unique spike-specific TCRs reportedly avoided B.1.351 and B.1.1.7 mutated regions. Most donors were white British and more were female, and clonal diversity was possibly underestimated.

Sequenced by immunoSEQ multiplex PCR; TCRdb stores in-frame clones only, minus some. This sample has approximately 150,000 clones, with 90% to 95% found just once. The starting material was peripheral blood, obtained on day 0 of AZD1222 vaccination. The sequence came from an adult in good health. This chain uses TRBV27 with TRBJ2-5, with unresolved D. The DNA for the CDR3 is TGTGCCAGCAGTCTATGGACGCCGGGTGGGACCCAGTACTTC. This translates into CASSLWTPGGTQYF.